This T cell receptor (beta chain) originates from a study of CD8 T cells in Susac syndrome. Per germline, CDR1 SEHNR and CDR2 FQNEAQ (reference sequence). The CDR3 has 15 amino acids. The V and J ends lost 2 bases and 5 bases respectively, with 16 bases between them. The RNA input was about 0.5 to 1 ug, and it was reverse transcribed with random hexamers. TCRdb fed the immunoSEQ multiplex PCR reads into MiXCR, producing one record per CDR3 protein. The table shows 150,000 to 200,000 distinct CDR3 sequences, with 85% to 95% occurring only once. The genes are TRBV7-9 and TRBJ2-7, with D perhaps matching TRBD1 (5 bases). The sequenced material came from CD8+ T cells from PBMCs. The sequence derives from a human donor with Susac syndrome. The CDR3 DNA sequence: TGTGCCAGCAGCTTAATGCAGGGCACCCCAGACGAGCAGTACTTC. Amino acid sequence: CASSLMQGTPDEQYF.